This TCR beta chain comes out of a study of identical twins. TCRdb re-called the 5' RACE reads through MiXCR, storing one row per CDR3 protein. Of around 290,000 distinct CDR3 sequences listed, roughly 9.7% were seen once; the top ten hold approximately 7%. V shed 6 bases and J 3 bases; nucleotides not matched to a gene: 8. The germline V gene encodes CDR1 GTSNPN and CDR2 SVGIG (reference sequence). This CDR3 contains 14 residues. Study findings and constraints: Whereas memory repertoires showed no such difference, abundant cord blood beta clonotypes carried fewer insertions.

In this sample, this clonotype turned up a few times. What it recognizes is unknown. These data also featured in a second study, about yellow fever vaccine responses in identical twins.

The receptor comes from a woman aged 18-29 years in good health. The sample consisted of CD8+ T cells sorted from blood. The chain couples TRBV30 to TRBJ1-1; TRBD1 agrees at 9 bases. Written as DNA, the CDR3 is TGTGCCTGTACACCGGGACAGGGCTACACTGAAGCTTTCTTT. Residues: CACTPGQGYTEAFF.